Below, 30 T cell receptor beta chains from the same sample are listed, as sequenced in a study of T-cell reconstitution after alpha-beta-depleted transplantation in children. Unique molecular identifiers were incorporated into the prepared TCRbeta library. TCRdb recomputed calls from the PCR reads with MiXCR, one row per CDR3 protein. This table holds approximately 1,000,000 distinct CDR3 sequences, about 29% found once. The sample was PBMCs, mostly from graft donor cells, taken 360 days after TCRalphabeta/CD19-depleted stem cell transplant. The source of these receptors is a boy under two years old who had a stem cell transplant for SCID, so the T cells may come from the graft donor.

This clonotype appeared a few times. For the CDR3, the DNA is TGTGCCAGCAGCTTCGATGGGACTAGAGATACGCAGTATTTT. Its protein is CASSFDGTRDTQYF. The rearrangement joins TRBV11-2 to TRBJ2-3; TRBD2 matches 8 bases. With V trimmed by 3 bases and J by 5 bases, 4 bases remained unmatched. The CDR3 consists of 14 residues. Germline CDR1 SGHAT, CDR2 FQNNGV.

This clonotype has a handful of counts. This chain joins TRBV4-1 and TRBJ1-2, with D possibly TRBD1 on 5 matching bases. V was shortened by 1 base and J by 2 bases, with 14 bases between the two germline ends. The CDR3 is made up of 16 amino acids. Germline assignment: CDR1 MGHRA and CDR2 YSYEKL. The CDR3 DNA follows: TGCGCCAGCAGCCAAGGATCCGGGCAGGGCAACTATGGCTACACCTTC. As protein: CASSQGSGQGNYGYTF.

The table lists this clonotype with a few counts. The CDR3 here is CASSPTGTSAFF. For the CDR3, the DNA is TGTGCCAGCAGCCCCACCGGGACCTCAGCTTTCTTT. The J gene is TRBJ1-1, the V gene TRBV12-3 or TRBV12-4; a weak D match, TRBD1 (5 bases). V lost 6 bases, J lost 10 bases, and 15 bases lay in between. CDR3 length equals 12 residues.

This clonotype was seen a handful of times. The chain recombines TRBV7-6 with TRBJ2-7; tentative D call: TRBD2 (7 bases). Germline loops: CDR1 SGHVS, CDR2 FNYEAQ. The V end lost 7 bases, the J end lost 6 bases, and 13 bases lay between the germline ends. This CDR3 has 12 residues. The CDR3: CASTGGRGEQYF. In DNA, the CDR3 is TGTGCCAGCACGGGGGGCCGAGGCGAGCAGTACTTC.

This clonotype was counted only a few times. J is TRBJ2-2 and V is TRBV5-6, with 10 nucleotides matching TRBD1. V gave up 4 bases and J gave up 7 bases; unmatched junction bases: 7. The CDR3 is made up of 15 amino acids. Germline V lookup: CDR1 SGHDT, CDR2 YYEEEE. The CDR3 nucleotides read TGTGCCAGCAGCCCGGGACAGGGGTATGTCGGGGAGCTGTTTTTT. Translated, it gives CASSPGQGYVGELFF.

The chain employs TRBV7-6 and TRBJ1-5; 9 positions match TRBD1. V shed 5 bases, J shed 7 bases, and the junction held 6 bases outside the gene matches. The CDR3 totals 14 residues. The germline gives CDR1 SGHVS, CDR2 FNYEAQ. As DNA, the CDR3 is TGTGCCAGCAGCAAACAGGGGGCAGGGCAGCCCCAGCATTTT. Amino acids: CASSKQGAGQPQHF.

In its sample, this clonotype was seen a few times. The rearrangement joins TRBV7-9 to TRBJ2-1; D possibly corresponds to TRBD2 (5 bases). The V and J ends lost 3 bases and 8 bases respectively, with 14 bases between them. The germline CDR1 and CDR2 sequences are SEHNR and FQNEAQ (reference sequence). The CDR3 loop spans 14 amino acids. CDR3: CASSFSREEHEQFF. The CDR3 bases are TGTGCCAGCAGCTTTAGCCGGGAAGAGCATGAGCAGTTCTTC.

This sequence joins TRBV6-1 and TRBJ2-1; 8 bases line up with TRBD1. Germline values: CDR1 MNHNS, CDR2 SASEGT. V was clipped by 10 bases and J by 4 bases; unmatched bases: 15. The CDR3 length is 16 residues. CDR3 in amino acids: CATQRTGTGPYNEQFF. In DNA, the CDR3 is TGTGCCACCCAAAGGACCGGGACAGGTCCTTACAATGAGCAGTTCTTC.

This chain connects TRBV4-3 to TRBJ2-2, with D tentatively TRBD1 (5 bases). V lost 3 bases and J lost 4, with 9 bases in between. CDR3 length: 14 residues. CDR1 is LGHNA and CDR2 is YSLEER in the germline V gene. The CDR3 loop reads CASSQSGPTGELFF. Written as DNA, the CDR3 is TGCGCCAGCAGCCAGTCAGGGCCCACCGGGGAGCTGTTTTTT.

The CDR3 spells CASSQDGLVGETQYF. In DNA, the CDR3 is TGCGCCAGCAGCCAAGATGGGCTAGTAGGGGAGACCCAGTACTTC. The rearrangement uses TRBV4-3 and TRBJ2-5; no definite D call. CDR1 LGHNA and CDR2 YSLEER come from the germline V gene. V lost 0 bases and J lost 5, with 13 bases in between. The CDR3 has 15 amino acids.

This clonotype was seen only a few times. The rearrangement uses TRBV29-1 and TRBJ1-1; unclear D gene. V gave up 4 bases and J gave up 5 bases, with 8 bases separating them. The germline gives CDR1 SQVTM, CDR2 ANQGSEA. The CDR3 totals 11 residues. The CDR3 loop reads CSVASVTEAFF. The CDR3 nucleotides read TGCAGCGTTGCGTCGGTGACTGAAGCTTTCTTT.

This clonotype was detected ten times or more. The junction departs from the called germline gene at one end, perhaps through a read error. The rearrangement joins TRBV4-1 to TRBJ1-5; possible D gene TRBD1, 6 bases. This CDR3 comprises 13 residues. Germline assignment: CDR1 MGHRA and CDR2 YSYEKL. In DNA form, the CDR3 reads TGTGCCAGCAGTCAGGGGAGCAATCAGCCCCAGCATTTT. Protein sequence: CASSQGSNQPQHF.

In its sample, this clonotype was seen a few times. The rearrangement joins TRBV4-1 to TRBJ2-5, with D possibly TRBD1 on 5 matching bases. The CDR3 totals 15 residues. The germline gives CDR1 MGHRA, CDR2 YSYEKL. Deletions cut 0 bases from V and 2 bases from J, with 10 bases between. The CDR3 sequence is CASSQEGRQQETQYF. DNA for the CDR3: TGCGCCAGCAGCCAAGAAGGCAGACAGCAAGAGACCCAGTACTTC.

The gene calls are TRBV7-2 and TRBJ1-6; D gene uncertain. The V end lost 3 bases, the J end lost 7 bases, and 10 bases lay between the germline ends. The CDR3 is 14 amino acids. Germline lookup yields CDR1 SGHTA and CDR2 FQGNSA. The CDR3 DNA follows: TGTGCCAGCAGCTTCGCAGGTCCGAATTCACCCCTCCACTTT. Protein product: CASSFAGPNSPLHF. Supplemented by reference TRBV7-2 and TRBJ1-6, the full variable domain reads GAGVSQSPSNKVTEKGKDVELRCDPISGHTALYWYRQSLGQGLEFLIYFQGNSAPDKSGLPSDRFSAERTGGSVSTLTIQRTQQEDSAVYLCASSFAGPNSPLHFGNGTRLTVT.

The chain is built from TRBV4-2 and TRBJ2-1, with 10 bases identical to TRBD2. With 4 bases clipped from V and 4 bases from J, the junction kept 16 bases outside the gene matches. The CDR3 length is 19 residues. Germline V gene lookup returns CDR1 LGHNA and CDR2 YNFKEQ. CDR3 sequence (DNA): TGTGCCAGCAGCCCTCGAACACTGCCTCTAGCGGGAGAGTACAATGAGCAGTTCTTC. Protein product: CASSPRTLPLAGEYNEQFF.

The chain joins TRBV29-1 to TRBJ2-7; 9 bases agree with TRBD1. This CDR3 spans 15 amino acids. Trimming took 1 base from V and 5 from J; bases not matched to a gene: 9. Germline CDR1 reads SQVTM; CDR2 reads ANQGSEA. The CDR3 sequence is CSVEVGDREAHEQYF. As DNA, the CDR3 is TGCAGCGTTGAAGTGGGGGACAGGGAAGCCCACGAGCAGTACTTC.

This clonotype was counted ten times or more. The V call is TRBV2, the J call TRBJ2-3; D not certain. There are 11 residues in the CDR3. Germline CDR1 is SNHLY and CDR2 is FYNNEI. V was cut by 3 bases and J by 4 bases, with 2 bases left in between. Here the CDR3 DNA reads TGTGCCAGCAGTGAGGCAGATACGCAGTATTTT. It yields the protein CASSEADTQYF. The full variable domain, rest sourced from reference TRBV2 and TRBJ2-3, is EPEVTQTPSHQVTQMGQEVILRCVPISNHLYFYWYRQILGQKVEFLVSFYNNEISEKSEIFDDQFSVERPDGSNFTLKIRSTKLEDSAMYFCASSEADTQYFGPGTRLTVL.

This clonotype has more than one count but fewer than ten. Written as DNA, the CDR3 is TGCGCCAGCAGCCAAGATTGGGGTCGGGGCACTGAAGCTTTCTTT. Translated, it gives CASSQDWGRGTEAFF. The V and J genes are TRBV4-3 and TRBJ1-1; D call uncertain. The CDR3 consists of 15 residues. With 0 bases removed from V and 4 bases from J, the gap between germline ends came to 12 bases. Germline loops: CDR1 LGHNA, CDR2 YSLEER.

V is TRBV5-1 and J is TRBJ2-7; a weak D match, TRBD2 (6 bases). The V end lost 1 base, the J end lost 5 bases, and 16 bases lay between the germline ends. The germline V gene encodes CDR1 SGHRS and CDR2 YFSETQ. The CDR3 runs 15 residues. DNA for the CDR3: TGCGCCAGCAGCTTGCCATTACACTCGGGGGACGAGCAGTACTTC. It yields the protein CASSLPLHSGDEQYF.

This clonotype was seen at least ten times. CDR3 nucleotide sequence: TGTGCCAGCAGCTTAGGAGCTTGGGGAAACACACGCGGGGCTTTCTTT. It is translated as CASSLGAWGNTRGAFF. The chain couples TRBV7-8 to TRBJ1-1; D remains ambiguous. Germline-derived CDR1 and CDR2 are SGHVS and FQNEAQ. The CDR3 has 16 residues. V dropped 1 base and J dropped 11 bases, with 23 bases sitting between them.

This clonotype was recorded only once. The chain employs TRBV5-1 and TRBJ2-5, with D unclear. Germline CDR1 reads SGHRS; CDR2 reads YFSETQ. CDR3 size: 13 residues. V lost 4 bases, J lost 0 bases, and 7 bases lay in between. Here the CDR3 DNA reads TGCGCCAGCAGCATCTCGTACCAAGAGACCCAGTACTTC. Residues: CASSISYQETQYF.

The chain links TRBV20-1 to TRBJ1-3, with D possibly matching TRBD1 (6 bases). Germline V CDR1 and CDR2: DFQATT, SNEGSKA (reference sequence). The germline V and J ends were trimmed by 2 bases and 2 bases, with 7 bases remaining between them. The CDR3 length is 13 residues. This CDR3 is CSARRDTGNTIYF. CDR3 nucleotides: TGCAGTGCTAGACGGGACACTGGAAACACCATATATTTT.

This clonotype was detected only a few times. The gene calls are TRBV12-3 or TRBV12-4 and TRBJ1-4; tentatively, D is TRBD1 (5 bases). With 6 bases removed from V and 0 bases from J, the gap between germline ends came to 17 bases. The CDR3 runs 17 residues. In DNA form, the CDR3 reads TGTGCCAGCAGCTCACCTCGGGACGGATCAACTAATGAAAAACTGTTTTTT. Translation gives CASSSPRDGSTNEKLFF.

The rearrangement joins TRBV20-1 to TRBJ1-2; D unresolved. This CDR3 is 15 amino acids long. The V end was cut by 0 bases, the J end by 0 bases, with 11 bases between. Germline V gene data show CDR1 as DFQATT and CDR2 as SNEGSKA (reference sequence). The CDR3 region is CSARDQIHANYGYTF. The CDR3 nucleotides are TGCAGTGCTAGAGATCAGATCCACGCTAACTATGGCTACACCTTC.

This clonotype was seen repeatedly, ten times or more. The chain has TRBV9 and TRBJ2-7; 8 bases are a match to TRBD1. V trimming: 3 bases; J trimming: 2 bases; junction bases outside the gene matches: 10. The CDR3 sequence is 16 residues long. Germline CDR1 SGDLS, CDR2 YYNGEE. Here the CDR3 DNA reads TGTGCCAGCAGCGCAAACCCCGGACAGGGACCCTACGAGCAGTACTTC. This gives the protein CASSANPGQGPYEQYF.

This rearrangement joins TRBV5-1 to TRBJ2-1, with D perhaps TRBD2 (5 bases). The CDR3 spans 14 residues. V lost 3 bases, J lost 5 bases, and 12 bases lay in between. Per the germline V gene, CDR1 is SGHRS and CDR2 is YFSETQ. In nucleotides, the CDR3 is TGCGCCAGCAGCTCGGGCGGGTTCAACAATGAGCAGTTCTTC. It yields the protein CASSSGGFNNEQFF.

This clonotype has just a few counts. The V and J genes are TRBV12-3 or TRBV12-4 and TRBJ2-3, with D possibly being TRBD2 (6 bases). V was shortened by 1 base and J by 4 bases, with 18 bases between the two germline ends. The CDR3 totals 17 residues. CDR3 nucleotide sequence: TGTGCCAGCAGTTTAGTCCTTGCAGGTTGGGGGGCAGATACGCAGTATTTT. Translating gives CASSLVLAGWGADTQYF.

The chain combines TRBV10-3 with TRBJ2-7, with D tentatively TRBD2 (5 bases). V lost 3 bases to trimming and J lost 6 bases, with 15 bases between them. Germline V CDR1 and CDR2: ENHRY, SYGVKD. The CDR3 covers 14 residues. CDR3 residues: CAISDRSFEGEQYF. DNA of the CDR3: TGTGCCATCAGTGACAGGTCCTTTGAGGGCGAGCAGTACTTC.

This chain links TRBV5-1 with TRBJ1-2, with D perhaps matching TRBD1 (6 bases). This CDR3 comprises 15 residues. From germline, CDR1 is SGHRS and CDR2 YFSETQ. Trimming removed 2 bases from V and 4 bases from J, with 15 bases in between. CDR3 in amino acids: CASSFRQGIGYGYTF. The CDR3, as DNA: TGCGCCAGCAGCTTCAGGCAGGGGATAGGCTATGGCTACACCTTC.

DNA for the CDR3: TGTGCCAGCAGCATGCCTGGGTGGAACAATGAGCAGTTCTTC. Translation gives CASSMPGWNNEQFF. This chain uses TRBV5-5 with TRBJ2-1; no clear D. This CDR3 is 14 amino acids long. Germline CDR1 reads SGHKS; CDR2 reads YYEKEE (reference sequence). Deletions cut 4 bases from V and 5 bases from J, with 13 bases between.